This T cell receptor beta chain was retrieved from a study of cytomegalovirus exposure and HLA in healthy donors (dated by TCRdb to about 2017). Looking at the study overall: According to an earlier analysis of 450 to 650 of the donors, roughly 180 million T cells yielded 90 million to 140 million unique TCR beta sequences and less than 300 Gb of sequence data. In addition to the first cohort of approximately 650 subjects, a separate validation cohort of 130 or so different subjects was used. In a later analysis, previously published TCR beta repertoires from several hundred donors were re-analyzed and high-resolution HLA genotyping was added so that TCR occurrence patterns could be studied. Class I and class II HLA loci were covered by the typing at four-digit resolution. A later genetic analysis used genome-wide SNP genotypes for about 65% of the roughly 670 donors, treating that subset as a discovery cohort. Using immunosequencing, the study profiled T cell repertoires from 666 subjects and related those repertoires to cytomegalovirus serostatus. Of the 398 genotyped donors, 75% to 85% were placed in the genetic ancestry cluster associated with self-reported Caucasian donors. Typing coverage varied by locus: roughly 629-630 donors for A, B, C, DRB1 and DQB1; roughly 510 for DQA1; about 570 for DPA1; approximately 470 for DPB1. In the later analysis, no new phenotypic data were used to find candidate immune exposures; instead, reliance was placed on TCR beta sequences and their occurrence across donors. Donor age, sex, ethnicity and CMV serostatus were compiled together with the repertoire data. Around 300 gigabases of sequencing data and tens of millions of unique TCR sequences were included in an early release covering roughly 700 HLA-typed donors. All discovery cohort repertoires had been generated using a single sequencing platform. The study aimed to test whether cataloging public T cell receptors could reveal signatures of past pathogen exposure. The study combined high-throughput TCR immunosequencing, statistical association of individual TCRs with disease status, and machine learning to predict cytomegalovirus infection status. Across about 370 genotyped donors of the cohort, an average of 235,054 unique TCR beta nucleotide sequences per donor were sequenced, and 15% to 20% of those sequences were non-productive. An earlier analysis of 587 of the donors used high-throughput TCR beta sequencing to judge whether each TCR beta V gene segment behaved as functional or pseudogenic. Several DR-DQ haplotypes were handled as single units for association and clustering, since linkage in the cohort was strong. The research as a whole found: The 87-base-pair reads could not distinguish some IMGT-functional V segments, including TRBV6-2 and TRBV6-3, so those segments were excluded. Most TCR sequences were observed very rarely across donors, whereas some public TCRs were present in many individuals. In a later analysis, HLA-associated TCR beta chains were found to be more clonally expanded and to have lower generation probabilities than equally common non-associated chains. When HLA alleles, especially DR and DQ, strongly co-occurred, attributing TCR associations to individual alleles was difficult. In a later analysis, 16,951 TCR beta sequences were associated with specific HLA alleles at a false discovery rate of 0.05. Presence/absence analyses assumed roughly uniform sequencing depth across donors, an assumption that may not hold. A further reported finding was that TCR beta sequences accurately predicted the HLA-A and HLA-B alleles for most subjects in the first cohort. Several of the top co-occurrence clusters appeared to be linked to parvovirus B19, influenza, CMV and Epstein-Barr virus, according to a later analysis. The classifier was reported to diagnose cytomegalovirus status with high specificity and sensitivity in both the original and validation cohorts. A group of highly shared sequence variants was considered likely to be a technical artifact of the sequencing pipeline. CMV serostatus was the only immune exposure information available for the cohort. Some 15 rarely observed V segments, including chromosome 9 orphons, were excluded from the earlier analysis of several hundred of the donors because counts were too low. In an earlier analysis of around 500 of the donors, most TCR beta V segments appeared in productive rearrangements about 87% or about 30% of the time, broadly matching IMGT annotations. A later genetic analysis reported fewer N-insertions in productive TCRs among donors in an Asian-associated ancestry cluster than the roughly 670-donor mean. A total of roughly 160 TCR beta chains were listed by the study as associated with cytomegalovirus. According to a later analysis, most CMV-associated TCR beta chains appeared to be HLA-restricted, and the HLA associations seemed to be driven largely by CMV exposure. Linkage disequilibrium might explain the correlated functional status among segregating V segments, but an unknown experimental factor could not be excluded. An association between a missense DCLRE1C variant and V-gene and J-gene trimming of TCR beta chains was found in a later genetic analysis and replicated in an independent cohort. The cohort was sequenced for TCR beta chains only, and without alpha or paired-chain data the features that could be detected were limited. Because some donors lacked HLA typing at each locus, the association tests relied only on the typed subset. In vitro tests confirmed that a few of the cytomegalovirus-associated TCR beta chains recognize cytomegalovirus antigens. In a later analysis, the rate of TCR association differed among HLA loci, with DRB1 alleles having the most associated TCRs and HLA-C alleles having the fewest. The authors suggested that the approach could potentially be generalized to other disease states and immunological phenotypes.

Trimming costs V 7 bases and J 2 bases, and their ends lie 8 bases apart. As encoded in the germline V gene (reference sequence), CDR1 is LNHDA while CDR2 is SQIVND. There are 12 amino acids in the CDR3, from cysteine to phenylalanine inclusive. Only the CDR3 DNA stays, 36 bases, in frame from base 1. Library construction relied on the immunoSEQ multiplex PCR assay. A mixture of 60 forward primers for TCR Vbeta segments and 13 reverse primers for TCR Jbeta segments was used in the multiplex PCR. A multiplex PCR assay on genomic DNA amplified the CDR3 region of rearranged TCR beta genes. The amplified TCR beta libraries were sequenced on the Illumina HiSeq System as 87-base-pair reads. Per the original workflow: Across the 666 repertoires, a later analysis counted tens of millions of unique TCR beta chains, around 11 million of which were shared by at least two donors. Raw reads were error-corrected and collapsed into unique sequences with a nearest-neighbor algorithm that merged closely related sequences to remove PCR and sequencing errors. Alignment of CDR3 sequences to IMGT reference sequences was used to assign V, D and J gene segments. For a sequence to be retained, at least a six-nucleotide match to both a V gene segment and a J gene segment was required. A rearrangement was called productive if the CDR3 had no stop codons and remained in frame with V and J, and every other rearrangement was called non-productive. CDR3 was defined by IMGT convention, running from the second conserved V-encoded cysteine to the conserved J-encoded phenylalanine. Sequences without an unambiguous match to a single V gene segment were excluded from the earlier analysis of about 640 of the donors. An earlier analysis of 587 of the donors classified V segments as functional when productive rearrangements were above 56.7% and as segregating when the standard deviation between donors was above 5%. A statistical classification framework was built for diagnosing cytomegalovirus status from the catalog of TCR beta chain sequences. V and J gene assignment, in a later analysis, came from comparing TCR nucleotide sequences with IMGT/GENE-DB human TR gene sequences. Using the TCRdist pipeline, a later analysis assigned CDR3 sequences along with most-parsimonious VDJ recombination scenarios. A later analysis defined each TCR beta chain by its CDR3 amino acid sequence plus V-gene family, and excluded reads lacking a unique V-gene family. As a way to deal with suspected cross-contamination and a sequencing artifact, a later analysis dropped 500 to 700 nucleotide sequences that were highly shared and had low generation probability. In a later analysis, a clonal expansion index for each public chain was calculated from normalized within-repertoire ranks of inferred template counts. In a later analysis, generation probabilities were computed with a VDJ recombination model fitted to out-of-frame rearrangements, and the resulting probabilities were checked against IGoR. In a later analysis, hypergeometric tests were used to score TCR-TCR, TCR-HLA and TCR-CMV co-occurrence, with a repertoire-size bias correction applied to TCR pairs. To estimate false discovery rates, a later analysis permuted the HLA or CMV assignments 20 times. In a later analysis, co-occurring TCRs were grouped using DBSCAN, with TCRdist sequence similarity added in when clustering inside HLA-allele-positive subsets. Repertoires with fewer than 30,000 or more than 120,000 public chains, plus five repertoires with anomalous nucleotide sharing, were excluded from co-occurrence clustering. TCRdb re-hosts the immuneACCESS table, in-frame sequences only. Its copies lack some clones; in the studies checked, an unresolved V gene accounts for under half of them, and the cause for the rest is not known. Clone size and V and J calls were adopted from that table, with D and trimming inferred from the DNA. The sample yields fewer than 80,000 clones; 74% were counted once. The ten biggest clones cover 11% of the sample.

The cohort consisted of 600 or so healthy bone marrow donors. Cohort members were all nominally healthy when sampled, although unrecorded immune exposures were likely present. The donor tested CMV seropositive, placing the donor among the roughly 300 seropositive members of the cohort. A peripheral blood sample was collected from each donor, and TCR beta sequencing was performed on peripheral blood mononuclear cells. Genomic DNA extraction from the blood cell samples was performed with the Qiagen DNeasy Blood Extraction Kit. This clone occurred many times. Its antigen is still unknown. No much larger clone exists at a distance of one base, and base qualities are not known.

Sequenced material: PBMCs. The rearranged segments are TRBV19 and TRBJ1-1; TRBD1 is perhaps the D gene, given 6 matching bases. The TCR comes from an older woman in good health and CMV-seropositive. The encoded CDR3 is CASKGGNTEAFF. The DNA is TGTGCCAGTAAAGGGGGTAACACTGAAGCTTTCTTT.